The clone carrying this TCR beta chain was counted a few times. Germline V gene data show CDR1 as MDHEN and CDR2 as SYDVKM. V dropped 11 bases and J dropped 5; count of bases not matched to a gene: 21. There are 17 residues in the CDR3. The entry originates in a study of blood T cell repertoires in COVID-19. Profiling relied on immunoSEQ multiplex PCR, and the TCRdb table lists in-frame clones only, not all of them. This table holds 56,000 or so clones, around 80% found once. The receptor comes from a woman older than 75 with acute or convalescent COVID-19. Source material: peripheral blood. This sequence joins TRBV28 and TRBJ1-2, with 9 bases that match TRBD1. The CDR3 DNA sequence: TGTGCCGCCCATGATCGATTAAGACAGGGGGGGACGTATGGCTACACCTTC. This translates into CAAHDRLRQGGTYGYTF.